The 25 T cell receptor beta chains presented below share a single source sample, sequenced in a study of tumor and adjacent non-tumor tissue in lung cancer. RNA was extracted from bulk tissue without any cell sorting. A modified ARM-PCR protocol with three rounds of nested PCR amplified TCRbeta. MiXCR, run by TCRdb on the multiplex PCR reads, gives a single entry per CDR3 protein. The sample carries 100,000 to 150,000 distinct CDR3 sequences, 66% recorded once. Material for sequencing was lung tumor tissue. These receptors came from a man younger than 40 with non-small cell lung cancer.

This clonotype came up once. A read error may produce the germline difference seen at one junction end. The chain links TRBV4-1 to TRBJ2-7; D ambiguous. The germline gives CDR1 MGHRA, CDR2 YSYEKL. This CDR3 has 12 residues. Here the CDR3 reads CASSQDFAEEYF. Here the CDR3 DNA reads TGTGCCAGCAGCCAAGATTTTGCCGAAGAGTACTTC.

J is TRBJ2-1 and V is TRBV11-2; 7 bases match TRBD2. Germline V gene data show CDR1 as SGHAT and CDR2 as FQNNGV. V lost 11 bases to trimming and J lost 7 bases; unmatched junction nucleotides: 5. This CDR3 has 11 amino acids. As DNA, the CDR3 is TGTGCCTGCGGCGGGAGAAATGAGCAGTTCTTC. Its translation is CACGGRNEQFF.

As for this clonotype: A junction boundary mismatches the germline segment, possibly from a read error. The V call is TRBV29-1, the J call TRBJ2-1; 7 bases fit TRBD2. Germline CDR1 is SQVTM and CDR2 is ANQGSEA. The CDR3 is made up of 15 amino acids. The CDR3 here is CTVESSLAGLREQFF. CDR3 nucleotide sequence: TGCACCGTTGAGAGTAGCTTAGCGGGCTTACGAGAGCAGTTCTTC.

To note about this clonotype: One junction end does not reproduce the germline sequence, and a read error may be involved. V usage is TRBV12-3 or TRBV12-4 and J usage is TRBJ2-5; D possibly corresponds to TRBD2 (5 bases). This CDR3 is built from 11 residues. The CDR3 loop is CASSFEEAQYF. In DNA, the CDR3 is TGTGCTAGCAGTTTCGAGGAGGCCCAGTACTTC.

This clonotype was detected ten times or more. The chain links TRBV5-6 to TRBJ1-1; D ambiguous. Trimming took off 4 bases at V and 7 bases at J, with 8 bases between the two ends. CDR3 length: 11 residues. Germline V gives CDR1 SGHDT, CDR2 YYEEEE. The CDR3 protein is CASSTGSEAFF. CDR3 in DNA: TGTGCCAGCAGCACCGGAAGTGAAGCTTTCTTT.

Remarks on this clonotype: Likely a read error: the CDR3 ends without its conserved phenylalanine or tryptophan. J is TRBJ2-2 and V is TRBV24-1, with unresolved D. V gave up 2 bases and J gave up 6 bases, with 3 bases separating them. The germline gives CDR1 KGHDR, CDR2 SFDVKD. The CDR3 consists of 12 residues. CDR3 coding DNA: TGTGCCACCAGTGATTGGTCCGGGGAGCTGTTTTCT. Translation: CATSDWSGELFS.

In its sample, this clonotype was seen once. Mismatch with germline at one junction end may stem from a read error. This rearrangement joins TRBV6-5 to TRBJ2-7, with a possible D match to TRBD1 (6 bases). The V gene's germline CDR1 is MNHEY and CDR2 SVGAGI. The CDR3 length is 15 residues. The CDR3 reads CASSYSGTTLLEQCF. In DNA, the CDR3 is TGTGCCAGCAGTTACTCTGGGACAACACTATTGGAGCAGTGCTTC.

This clonotype was seen at least ten times. The chain links TRBV20-1 to TRBJ2-5, with D tentatively TRBD1 or TRBD2 (5 bases each). Trimming stripped 5 bases from V and 2 bases from J, with 9 bases between. This CDR3 region has 12 residues. Germline lookup yields CDR1 DFQATT and CDR2 SNEGSKA (reference sequence). The CDR3 reads CSAWDQQETQYF. The CDR3 coding sequence is TGCAGTGCTTGGGACCAGCAAGAGACCCAGTACTTC.

Details on this clonotype: A read error may account for a junction end that differs from germline. This rearrangement joins TRBV11-2 to TRBJ1-1; 7 bases are shared with TRBD1. Germline loops: CDR1 SGHAT, CDR2 FQNNGV. The CDR3 covers 14 residues. CDR3 coding DNA: TGTGCCAGCAGCATCGGGACAGCCAACACTGAAGCGTCCTTT. It is translated as CASSIGTANTEASF.

On this clonotype itself: Just one base apart from a much larger clone, this may be a read error. The chain employs TRBV5-6 and TRBJ1-4, with D unclear. The CDR3 contains 14 residues. Trimming cost V 0 bases and J 7 bases, with 10 bases left between them. Germline V gene lookup returns CDR1 SGHDT and CDR2 YYEEEE. The CDR3 DNA sequence: TGTGCCAGCAGCTTGGCCCCCGGGGTTGAAAAACTGTTTTTT. This sequence encodes CASSLAPGVEKLFF.

With regard to this clonotype: A junction boundary mismatches the germline segment, possibly from a read error. The chain couples TRBV11-3 to TRBJ2-1, with TRBD2 as a possible D gene (7 bases). The CDR3 sequence is 13 residues long. Germline-derived CDR1 and CDR2 are SGHNT and YENEEA. The CDR3 loop is CVSNLGGVNEQFF. The CDR3 nucleotides read TGTGTCAGCAACTTAGGGGGGGTCAATGAGCAGTTCTTC.

The V and J genes are TRBV6-4 and TRBJ2-1, with 13 bases lining up with TRBD2. The CDR3 consists of 16 residues. Germline V gene sequence: CDR1 MRHNA, CDR2 SNTAGT. V shed 5 bases and J 3 bases; nucleotides not matched to a gene: 4. The CDR3 reads CASSHGLAGDYNEQFF. CDR3 DNA: TGTGCCAGCAGTCACGGACTAGCGGGGGACTACAATGAGCAGTTCTTC.

To note about this clonotype: A much larger clone lies one base from this, so it may be a read error. The chain links TRBV13 to TRBJ2-5; 7 positions match TRBD2. Trimming cost V 4 bases and J 7 bases; bases outside gene matches: 6. The germline gives CDR1 PRHDT, CDR2 FYEKMQ (reference sequence). The CDR3 is 13 residues long. CDR3 protein: CASSSTCGGTQYF. CDR3 in DNA: TGTGCCAGCAGCTCGACCTGCGGGGGGACCCAGTACTTC.

Concerning this clonotype itself: The conserved phenylalanine or tryptophan is not found at the CDR3 terminus, so this likely reflects a read error. The gene calls are TRBV6-2 or TRBV6-3 and TRBJ2-7; tentative D call: TRBD1 (6 bases). Per germline, CDR1 MNHEY and CDR2 SVGEGT. The CDR3 extends over 15 amino acids. V lost 7 bases, J lost 3 bases, and 19 bases lay in between. CDR3 protein: CASTEQGRRNYEQYL. In DNA form, the CDR3 reads TGTGCCAGCACCGAACAGGGACGGCGGAACTACGAGCAGTACTTG.

The rearrangement uses TRBV5-1 and TRBJ2-5; 7 positions agree with TRBD2. Germline V lookup: CDR1 SGHRS, CDR2 YFSETQ. With V trimmed by 7 bases and J by 4 bases, 13 bases remained unmatched. The CDR3 has 15 amino acids. Here the CDR3 reads CASRLPSGARETQYF. The DNA of the CDR3 is TGCGCCAGCCGGCTTCCAAGCGGGGCCCGAGAGACCCAGTACTTC.

Points on this clonotype: Just one base apart from a much larger clone, this may be a read error. The chain uses TRBV20-1 and TRBJ2-3; 12 bases match TRBD2. Germline assignment: CDR1 DFQATT and CDR2 SNEGSKA (reference sequence). The CDR3 totals 18 residues. The CDR3 is CSAKRLAGVQSGFDRQYF. In nucleotides, the CDR3 is TGCAGTGCTAAAAGACTAGCGGGAGTTCAGTCGGGTTTTGATAGGCAGTATTTT.

Points on this clonotype: The conserved final phenylalanine or tryptophan is absent from the CDR3, which likely points to a read error. This chain links TRBV6-5 with TRBJ2-6; possibly TRBD1 for D (5 bases). Germline V gene lookup returns CDR1 MNHEY and CDR2 SVGAGI. CDR3 length equals 16 residues. CDR3 region: CASSWNPGSGVNVLTS. CDR3 in DNA: TGTGCCAGCAGTTGGAACCCAGGGTCTGGGGTCAACGTCCTGACTTCC.

This clonotype was counted at least ten times. The CDR3 DNA sequence: TGTGCCAGCAGCTGGAGAGGGGGAGGGGACAATGAGCAGTTCTTC. It yields the protein CASSWRGGGDNEQFF. The rearrangement links TRBV11-3 to TRBJ2-1; TRBD2 might be the D (7 bases). V lost 4 bases and J lost 5, with 15 bases in between. CDR1 is SGHNT, CDR2 YENEEA, per germline. There are 15 residues in the CDR3.

Notes on this clonotype: A much larger clone lies one base from this, so it may be a read error. The chain is built from TRBV30 and TRBJ2-2, with D perhaps matching TRBD1 (5 bases). The germline gives CDR1 GTSNPN, CDR2 SVGIG (reference sequence). The CDR3 runs to 12 residues. The V gene lost 7 bases and the J gene lost 3 bases, with 9 bases spanning the gap. As DNA, the CDR3 is TGTGCCTCCTTAGGGGACACCGGGGAGCTGTTTTTT. As protein: CASLGDTGELFF.

Concerning this clonotype: Without the conserved terminal phenylalanine or tryptophan, this CDR3 likely stems from a read error. The CDR3 loop is CCASTGGDTGELFL. As DNA, the CDR3 is TGCTGTGCTAGCACAGGGGGCGACACTGGGGAGCTGTTTCTT. The chain combines TRBV20-1 with TRBJ2-2; TRBD1 matches 9 bases. This CDR3 has 14 residues. Germline V gene data show CDR1 as DFQATT and CDR2 as SNEGSKA (reference sequence).

This clonotype was observed a few times. The chain is built from TRBV6-1 and TRBJ2-2; D gene ambiguous. V was shortened by 6 bases and J by 1 base, with 15 bases between the two germline ends. Germline V CDR1 and CDR2: MNHNS, SASEGT. This CDR3 region has 16 residues. CDR3 sequence: CASRRFWTENTGELFF. In nucleotides, the CDR3 is TGTGCCAGCAGGAGATTCTGGACCGAGAACACCGGGGAGCTGTTTTTT.

As concerns this clonotype: At one end the junction does not follow the germline gene, possibly because of a read error. The chain combines TRBV12-3 or TRBV12-4 with TRBJ2-7; D may correspond to TRBD1 or TRBD2 (5 bases each). The CDR3 is 14 residues long. CDR3 in amino acids: CANSLQEASYEQYF. In DNA form, the CDR3 reads TGTGCCAACAGTTTACAGGAGGCCTCCTACGAGCAGTACTTC.

This clonotype was counted only a few times. With a much larger clone just one base away, this may be a read error. The chain is built from TRBV6-5 and TRBJ2-3; D might be TRBD1 (5 bases). Germline CDR1 is MNHEY and CDR2 is SVGAGI. The V end was cut by 0 bases, the J end by 4 bases, with 14 bases between. The CDR3 has 16 amino acids. The CDR3 region is CASSYSRQGGADTQYF. The CDR3 bases are TGTGCCAGCAGTTACTCGAGGCAGGGCGGCGCAGATACGCAGTATTTT.

Turning to this clonotype: A clone one base away is much larger, so this may be a read error. This chain joins TRBV6-1 and TRBJ2-7; a possible D gene is TRBD1 (6 bases). Trimming removed 5 bases at V and 4 bases at J, with 12 bases between. Per germline, CDR1 MNHNS and CDR2 SASEGT. The CDR3 covers 13 residues. The CDR3 protein is CASSMQQGYEQYF. In DNA, the CDR3 is TGTGCCAGCAGTATGCAACAGGGTTACGAGCAGTACTTC.

This clonotype was seen a handful of times. A much larger clone lies a single base off, so this may be a read error. The V and J genes are TRBV5-5 and TRBJ2-7, with D possibly called TRBD1 or TRBD2 (5 bases each). The germline V gene has CDR1 SGHKS and CDR2 YYEKEE (reference sequence). Trimming removed 5 bases at V and 7 bases at J, with 16 bases between. The CDR3 totals 13 residues. DNA for the CDR3: TGTGCCAGCAGTTTGATAGGGGAGAGTGAGCAGTACTTC. Amino acids: CASSLIGESEQYF.